This TCR beta chain was observed in a study of blood T cell repertoires in COVID-19. Overall study context: The United States, Italy and Spain provided the acute and convalescent COVID-19 samples. Sources were T cells, B-cell-depleted T cells, or PBMCs; the material itself was cDNA or gDNA.

Original handling: Reference gene primer amplification yielded estimated nucleated cell counts. Produced via immunoSEQ multiplex PCR; TCRdb's table is partial and in-frame only. V, J and clone size are those of that table, while D and trimming were read from the DNA. The data hold around 620,000 clones, with 80% to 90% observed a single time. The material sequenced was peripheral blood. This receptor was taken from a woman aged 18-29 years with acute or convalescent COVID-19.

CDR3 amino acids: CASSQDTWSQKAKNIQYF. The CDR3 nucleotides are TGCGCCAGCAGCCAGGATACTTGGTCACAGAAGGCCAAAAACATTCAGTACTTC. The genes are TRBV4-1 and TRBJ2-4; D not resolved. Germline loops: CDR1 MGHRA, CDR2 YSYEKL. The CDR3 is 18 amino acids. Between the trimmed V and J ends, which lost 3 bases and 1 base, there was a span of 19 bases.